These 18 T cell receptor beta chains were all obtained from the same sample, sequenced in a study of blood T cell repertoires in COVID-19. Generated by immunoSEQ multiplex PCR, the TCRdb table keeps only in-frame clones and is missing some. The table shows roughly 500,000 clones, with 70% to 90% occurring only once. Sample: peripheral blood. Receptors were obtained from a human donor in a cohort sampled during active COVID-19.

The chain is built from TRBV30 and TRBJ2-5; the D gene is possibly TRBD2 (5 bases). This CDR3 has 11 amino acids. Germline CDR1 and CDR2: GTSNPN and SVGIG (reference sequence). The germline V and J ends were trimmed by 5 bases and 5 bases, with 9 bases remaining between them. This chain's CDR3 is CAWVRAETQYF. DNA of the CDR3: TGTGCCTGGGTGAGGGCGGAGACCCAGTACTTC.

The chain links TRBV12-3 or TRBV12-4 to TRBJ1-2; perhaps TRBD1 as D (6 bases). Trimming left V 6 bases short and J 7 bases short, with 15 bases between. The CDR3 totals 13 residues. The CDR3 spells CASSPWGQSGYTF. CDR3 nucleotide sequence: TGTGCCAGCAGCCCCTGGGGACAAAGTGGCTACACCTTC.

The rearrangement joins TRBV5-8 to TRBJ2-5; TRBD1 agrees at 11 bases. The germline V gene has CDR1 SGHTS and CDR2 YDEGEE. This CDR3 has 15 residues. The V and J ends lost 5 bases and 2 bases, in that order; junction bases with no gene match: 5. The CDR3 nucleotides are TGTGCCAGCAGGCTGGACAGGGGGCGGCAAGAGACCCAGTACTTC. Translated, it gives CASRLDRGRQETQYF.

The chain carries TRBV9 and TRBJ2-1; 9 nucleotides agree with TRBD2. Germline values: CDR1 SGDLS, CDR2 YYNGEE. The CDR3 sequence is 16 residues long. The V segment lost 4 bases and the J segment 0 bases; nucleotides outside the gene matches: 5. CDR3 loop: CASSYFSGSSYNEQFF. Written as DNA, the CDR3 is TGTGCCAGCAGCTACTTTAGCGGGAGCTCCTACAATGAGCAGTTCTTC. The complete variable domain, with remaining parts taken from reference TRBV9 and TRBJ2-1, reads DSGVTQTPKHLITATGQRVTLRCSPRSGDLSVYWYQQSLDQGLQFLIQYYNGEERAKGNILERFSAQQFPDLHSELNLSSLELGDSALYFCASSYFSGSSYNEQFFGPGTRLTVL.

The chain uses TRBV6-6 and TRBJ2-5, with 7 bases lining up with TRBD1. Trimming took 5 bases from V and 3 from J; bases not matched to a gene: 6. Germline V gene lookup returns CDR1 MNHNY and CDR2 SVGAGI (reference sequence). The CDR3 extends over 14 amino acids. The CDR3 region is CASSRQGREETQYF. DNA for the CDR3: TGTGCCAGCAGTAGACAGGGAAGGGAAGAGACCCAGTACTTC.

This clone came up a few times. The V call is TRBV7-6, the J call TRBJ2-1; 9 positions agree with TRBD1. This CDR3 contains 16 residues. Unmatched junction bases numbered 14, after V lost 6 bases and J lost 8 bases. The germline V gene has CDR1 SGHVS and CDR2 FNYEAQ. This CDR3 reads CASRPLDRGDLDEQFF. CDR3 nucleotide sequence: TGTGCCAGCAGGCCCTTAGACAGGGGGGATCTCGATGAGCAGTTCTTC.

The rearrangement links TRBV6-2 or TRBV6-3 to TRBJ2-1; TRBD2 matches 14 bases. The CDR3 spans 15 residues. Germline trimming cut 2 bases from V and 9 bases from J; bases unmatched to any gene: 3. Germline loops: CDR1 MNHEY, CDR2 SVGEGT. The DNA for the CDR3 is TGTGCCAGCAGTTACGGGACTAGCGGGAGTGCTGAGCAGTTCTTC. This sequence encodes CASSYGTSGSAEQFF.

The rearrangement joins TRBV18 to TRBJ1-3, with 8 bases lining up with TRBD1. The length of the CDR3 is 17 residues. V lost 0 bases to trimming and J lost 0 bases; unmatched junction nucleotides: 4. CDR1 KGHSH and CDR2 LQKENI come from the germline V gene. In DNA, the CDR3 is TGTGCCAGCTCACCACCGAGGACAGGGCCCTCTGGAAACACCATATATTTT. Translating gives CASSPPRTGPSGNTIYF.

In its sample, this clone was seen once. In the same sample, other DNA sequences code for this CDR3. The chain carries TRBV6-5 and TRBJ1-1, with 7 positions matching TRBD1. Looked up from germline, CDR1 is MNHEY and CDR2 is SVGAGI. The trim removed 4 bases at V and 1 base at J, leaving 3 bases unmatched. This CDR3 is 14 amino acids long. Here the CDR3 DNA reads TGTGCCAGCAGTTTGAACAGGGGGAACACTGAAGCTTTCTTT. Amino acids: CASSLNRGNTEAFF.

The V gene is TRBV7-9, the J gene TRBJ1-4; no clear D. CDR3 size: 14 residues. From germline, CDR1 is SEHNR and CDR2 FQNEAQ (reference sequence). V was clipped by 5 bases and J by 3 bases, with 10 bases between them. CDR3 DNA: TGTGCCAGCAGCCCTGAGCGGTCTAATGAAAAACTGTTTTTT. Translated, it gives CASSPERSNEKLFF.

Of note for this clone: At one end the junction does not follow the germline gene, possibly because of a read error. The chain couples TRBV15 to TRBJ2-1, with TRBD2 matching over 7 bases. CDR1 and CDR2 (germline): LNHNV, YYDKDF (reference sequence). The CDR3 sequence is 13 residues long. The CDR3 loop is CATSRGLADLGLF. The CDR3 DNA reads TGTGCCACCAGCAGAGGGCTAGCGGATCTCGGGCTCTTC. Looking up the rest from reference TRBV15 and TRBJ2-1 gives the full variable domain: DAMVIQNPRYQVTQFGKPVTLSCSQTLNHNVMYWYQQKSSQAPKLLFHYYDKDFNNEADTPDNFQSRRPNTSFCFLDIRSPGLGDTAMYLCATSRGLADLGLFGPGTRLTVL.

DNA of the CDR3: TGTGCCAGCAGCTTTCGCGGCACACTTGAAAAACTGTTTTTT. Its protein is CASSFRGTLEKLFF. The chain is built from TRBV5-6 and TRBJ1-4; unclear D gene. With 2 bases removed from V and 7 bases from J, the gap between germline ends came to 12 bases. There are 14 residues in the CDR3. From germline, CDR1 is SGHDT and CDR2 YYEEEE.

This sequence joins TRBV5-4 and TRBJ1-2, with 7 bases lining up with TRBD1. CDR3 size: 16 residues. The germline V gene encodes CDR1 SGHNT and CDR2 YYREEE (reference sequence). Losses at the gene ends were 0 bases for V and 4 bases for J; bases not matched to a gene: 9. The DNA for the CDR3 is TGTGCCAGCAGCTTGGGAGACAGGGTCCTGGCCTATGGCTACACCTTC. This sequence encodes CASSLGDRVLAYGYTF.

This chain links TRBV25-1 with TRBJ1-1; 7 positions agree with TRBD1. The CDR3 consists of 16 residues. Trimming took 1 base from V and 1 from J; bases not matched to a gene: 6. Germline CDR1 and CDR2: MGHDK and SYGVNS. The CDR3 DNA reads TGTGCCAGCAGTGAATCAAAAGGGGGCTGGAACACTGAAGCTTTCTTT. This codes for CASSESKGGWNTEAFF.

Of note for this clone: The same CDR3 is also encoded by other DNA sequences in this sample. The chain is built from TRBV7-2 and TRBJ2-2; TRBD2 matches at 7 bases. The germline V gene encodes CDR1 SGHTA and CDR2 FQGNSA. This CDR3 spans 15 amino acids. Unmatched junction bases numbered 2, after V lost 1 base and J lost 3 bases. The CDR3 DNA sequence: TGTGCCAGCAGCTTAGTTGCGGGAGACACCGGGGAGCTGTTTTTT. Amino acid sequence: CASSLVAGDTGELFF. The full variable domain, with the rest looked up from reference TRBV7-2 and TRBJ2-2, is GAGVSQSPSNKVTEKGKDVELRCDPISGHTALYWYRQSLGQGLEFLIYFQGNSAPDKSGLPSDRFSAERTGGSVSTLTIQRTQQEDSAVYLCASSLVAGDTGELFFGEGSRLTVL.

The CDR3 coding sequence is TGTGCCAGCTCACCCCTGACTAGCGGAACCTCCTACAATGAGCAGTTCTTC. Its translation: CASSPLTSGTSYNEQFF. V gene TRBV18 combines with J gene TRBJ2-1; TRBD2 matches at 9 bases. V shed 3 bases and J 0 bases; nucleotides not matched to a gene: 6. The CDR3 totals 17 residues. Looked up from germline, CDR1 is KGHSH and CDR2 is LQKENI.

CDR3 amino acids: CAWKGSGGSNQPQHF. In nucleotides, the CDR3 is TGTGCCTGGAAAGGTAGCGGGGGAAGCAATCAGCCCCAGCATTTT. The gene calls are TRBV30 and TRBJ1-5; tentative D call: TRBD1 (5 bases). CDR1 is GTSNPN and CDR2 is SVGIG in the germline V gene (reference sequence). V was shortened by 4 bases and J by 1 base, with 14 bases between the two germline ends. The CDR3 totals 15 residues. Filled out from reference TRBV30 and TRBJ1-5, the complete variable domain reads SQTIHQWPATLVQPVGSPLSLECTVEGTSNPNLYWYRQAAGRGLQLLFYSVGIGQISSEVPQNLSASRPQDRQFILSSKKLLLSDSGFYLCAWKGSGGSNQPQHFGDGTRLSIL.

The rearrangement links TRBV18 to TRBJ2-7; 8 bases line up with TRBD2. Per germline, CDR1 KGHSH and CDR2 LQKENI. V shed 4 bases and J 0 bases; nucleotides not matched to a gene: 5. There are 15 residues in the CDR3. The CDR3 loop is CASSLLAGTSYEQYF. CDR3 sequence (DNA): TGTGCCAGCTCACTCTTAGCGGGGACCTCCTACGAGCAGTACTTC.